The entry below gives a single T cell receptor (beta chain) sequence along with its context. Sequencing was performed with immunoSEQ multiplex PCR; in TCRdb, only in-frame clones are kept and a portion is missing. The table has 45,000 to 55,000 clones, nearly 90% seen once. This entry comes from a study of memory CD8 T cells in hepatitis C reinfection. Study overall: HCV reinfection: RNA-positive following two negative tests at least 60 days apart. Pre-reinfection sampling occurred 55 to 20 weeks ahead of detected reinfection.

Time point of the sample: pre-reinfection, 55 to 20 weeks before reinfection detection. TCR sequencing was done directly ex vivo on sorted cells, without expansion in vitro. Control naive CD8 T cells came from two donors at all three reinfection time points. This clonotype was obtained from a man between 18 and 35 years old with hepatitis C virus infection. Sequencing used naive CD8+ T cells sorted from blood.

The CDR3 DNA reads as TGTGCCAGCAGCTTGGCCTGGGCTAGCGGGGGTCGTCAAGAGACCCAGTACTTC. Amino acid sequence: CASSLAWASGGRQETQYF. This chain connects TRBV5-6 to TRBJ2-5; TRBD2 matches at 10 bases. Germline V gene data show CDR1 as SGHDT and CDR2 as YYEEEE. With V trimmed by 0 bases and J by 2 bases, 10 bases remained unmatched. CDR3 length: 18 amino acids.